What follows are 21 T cell receptor beta chains derived from one specimen sequenced in a study of CD8 T cells in Susac syndrome. Reverse transcription of roughly 0.45 to 1 ug RNA was carried out with random hexamers. From the immunoSEQ multiplex PCR reads, TCRdb called clonotypes with MiXCR, one entry per CDR3 protein. Among approximately 180,000 distinct CDR3 sequences listed, around 94% were seen once. Sample: CD4+ T cells from PBMCs. The receptors derive from a human donor with Susac syndrome.

CDR3 loop: CASSSPGQSYEQYF. The CDR3 region has the DNA TGTGCCAGCAGTTCCCCGGGACAGAGCTACGAGCAGTACTTC. V and J are TRBV25-1 and TRBJ2-7; TRBD1 matches 7 bases. V was pared by 5 bases and J by 3 bases, with 7 bases of the junction left unmatched. Germline V lookup: CDR1 MGHDK, CDR2 SYGVNS. This CDR3 spans 14 amino acids.

The chain employs TRBV6-1 and TRBJ2-1, with D unclear. The length of the CDR3 is 15 residues. Germline loops: CDR1 MNHNS, CDR2 SASEGT. Trimming shortened V by 3 bases and J by 3 bases, and 12 bases separated the two germline ends. CDR3 protein: CASSDDEAGYNEQFF. The DNA of the CDR3 is TGTGCCAGCAGTGATGATGAGGCTGGCTACAATGAGCAGTTCTTC.

The chain recombines TRBV2 with TRBJ1-3; 7 bases are a match to TRBD1. V trimming: 7 bases; J trimming: 6 bases; junction bases outside the gene matches: 6. There are 13 residues in the CDR3. From germline, CDR1 is SNHLY and CDR2 FYNNEI. In DNA, the CDR3 is TGTGCCAGCACCAGGGACAGCACAAACACCATATATTTT. Its translation: CASTRDSTNTIYF. The variable domain in full, with the rest retrieved from reference TRBV2 and TRBJ1-3, is EPEVTQTPSHQVTQMGQEVILRCVPISNHLYFYWYRQILGQKVEFLVSFYNNEISEKSEIFDDQFSVERPDGSNFTLKIRSTKLEDSAMYFCASTRDSTNTIYFGEGSWLTVV.

This clonotype was observed once. CDR3 residues: CASSRRERFGSTDTQYF. The CDR3 DNA is TGTGCCAGCAGCCGACGGGAGAGGTTTGGTAGCACAGATACGCAGTATTTT. The chain links TRBV3-1 to TRBJ2-3; tentatively, D is TRBD2 (6 bases). Germline V gene lookup returns CDR1 LGHDT and CDR2 YNNKEL (reference sequence). V was shortened by 4 bases and J by 0 bases, with 17 bases between the two germline ends. This CDR3 region has 17 residues.

This clonotype was found once. The V and J genes are TRBV7-2 and TRBJ1-4; D possibly corresponds to TRBD1 (5 bases). The V and J ends lost 1 base and 5 bases respectively, with 8 bases between them. The CDR3 runs 14 residues. Germline-derived CDR1 and CDR2 are SGHTA and FQGNSA. The CDR3 spells CASSLVTENEKLFF. The CDR3 DNA follows: TGTGCCAGCAGCTTAGTGACAGAGAATGAAAAACTGTTTTTT.

The V call is TRBV13, the J call TRBJ1-1, with D unclear. This CDR3 has 12 amino acids. V was clipped by 2 bases and J by 11 bases, with 12 bases between them. Germline lookup yields CDR1 PRHDT and CDR2 FYEKMQ (reference sequence). The CDR3 bases are TGTGCCAGCAGCTTAATGATCTCGGGGGCTTTCTTT. It yields the protein CASSLMISGAFF.

The chain combines TRBV5-4 with TRBJ2-3, with TRBD2 as a possible D gene (5 bases). Trimming removed 2 bases from V and 2 bases from J, with 9 bases in between. CDR3 size: 14 residues. Germline V gene lookup returns CDR1 SGHNT and CDR2 YYREEE (reference sequence). CDR3 DNA: TGTGCCAGCAGCTTCCCTGGACTCACAGATACGCAGTATTTT. Translation: CASSFPGLTDTQYF.

V is TRBV7-2 and J is TRBJ2-3; possible D gene TRBD1, 6 bases. The V end lost 4 bases, the J end lost 2 bases, and 13 bases lay between the germline ends. The CDR3 runs to 15 residues. Germline V lookup: CDR1 SGHTA, CDR2 FQGNSA. CDR3 coding DNA: TGTGCCAGCAGCTCCAACGGACAGACCACAGATACGCAGTATTTT. Translation: CASSSNGQTTDTQYF. Drawing the rest from reference TRBV7-2 and TRBJ2-3, the complete variable domain is GAGVSQSPSNKVTEKGKDVELRCDPISGHTALYWYRQSLGQGLEFLIYFQGNSAPDKSGLPSDRFSAERTGGSVSTLTIQRTQQEDSAVYLCASSSNGQTTDTQYFGPGTRLTVL.

This clonotype was recorded only once. The gene calls are TRBV28 and TRBJ1-1, with 9 bases identical to TRBD1. The length of the CDR3 is 20 residues. J was trimmed by 5 bases and V by 4 bases; bases with no gene match: 23. CDR1 is MDHEN and CDR2 is SYDVKM in the germline V gene. The CDR3 DNA follows: TGTGCCAGCAGTTCCATACGTAGGTTAGGGACAGGGTCTCGGATTACTGAAGCTTTCTTT. Amino acid sequence: CASSSIRRLGTGSRITEAFF.

This clonotype was seen only a few times. V gene TRBV7-2 combines with J gene TRBJ2-7; TRBD2 aligns across 10 bases. There are 14 residues in the CDR3. Germline lookup yields CDR1 SGHTA and CDR2 FQGNSA. The trim removed 9 bases at V and 0 bases at J, leaving 5 bases unmatched. The CDR3 region has the DNA TGTGCCAGTTCCCGGACTAGCGGCTCCTACGAGCAGTACTTC. It is translated as CASSRTSGSYEQYF.

J is TRBJ1-1 and V is TRBV28; TRBD1 aligns across 8 bases. Germline CDR1 is MDHEN and CDR2 is SYDVKM. The length of the CDR3 is 13 residues. V lost 6 bases to trimming and J lost 3 bases; unmatched junction nucleotides: 3. The CDR3 region has the DNA TGTGCCAGCAGAGGGGGACAGGACACTGAAGCTTTCTTT. Translating it yields CASRGGQDTEAFF.

The rearrangement uses TRBV20-1 and TRBJ1-1, with TRBD1 matching over 8 bases. The trim removed 5 bases at V and 2 bases at J, leaving 19 bases unmatched. This CDR3 has 18 amino acids. Germline CDR1 reads DFQATT; CDR2 reads SNEGSKA (reference sequence). The CDR3 reads CSARDRHGQGWRNTEAFF. As DNA, the CDR3 is TGCAGTGCTCGGGATCGTCATGGACAGGGATGGAGAAACACTGAAGCTTTCTTT.

The chain employs TRBV29-1 and TRBJ2-3; 9 bases line up with TRBD2. Germline lookup yields CDR1 SQVTM and CDR2 ANQGSEA. J lost 1 base, V lost 3 bases, and 8 bases had no gene match. The CDR3 is 16 amino acids. CDR3 in DNA: TGCAGCGTTGACGGTTGGCTAGCGGGGCGCACAGATACGCAGTATTTT. Translating gives CSVDGWLAGRTDTQYF.

V is TRBV9 and J is TRBJ1-2; tentative D call: TRBD1 (6 bases). Trimming took 0 bases from V and 2 from J, leaving 11 bases between them. The CDR3 length is 15 residues. Germline lookup yields CDR1 SGDLS and CDR2 YYNGEE. CDR3 coding DNA: TGTGCCAGCAGCGTAGATTGGACAGTCAACTATGGCTACACCTTC. Protein product: CASSVDWTVNYGYTF.

This rearrangement joins TRBV18 to TRBJ1-6; possible D gene TRBD1, 5 bases. The germline V gene encodes CDR1 KGHSH and CDR2 LQKENI. This CDR3 comprises 14 residues. V was pared by 3 bases and J by 7 bases, with 10 bases between. CDR3 loop: CASSPLDRNSPLHF. The DNA of the CDR3 is TGTGCCAGCTCACCCCTCGACAGAAATTCACCCCTCCACTTT. The full variable domain, in which reference TRBV18 and TRBJ1-6 provide the parts outside the CDR3, is NAGVMQNPRHLVRRRGQEARLRCSPMKGHSHVYWYRQLPEEGLKFMVYLQKENIIDESGMPKERFSAEFPKEGPSILRIQQVVRGDSAAYFCASSPLDRNSPLHFGNGTRLTVT.

A word on this clonotype: Germline and junction disagree at one end, which may indicate a read error. The J gene is TRBJ2-1, the V gene TRBV7-7, with D unclear. The V gene's germline CDR1 is SSHAT and CDR2 FNYEAQ (reference sequence). The length of the CDR3 is 14 residues. The CDR3 sequence is CASSLGRTSNEQFF. The DNA of the CDR3 is TGTGCTAGCAGCTTAGGGCGGACCAGCAATGAGCAGTTCTTC.

The chain combines TRBV30 with TRBJ2-7; possibly TRBD1 for D (6 bases). The germline CDR1 and CDR2 sequences are GTSNPN and SVGIG (reference sequence). The CDR3 totals 13 residues. V lost 4 bases to trimming and J lost 0 bases, with 10 bases between them. CDR3 in amino acids: CAWIRDNSYEQYF. In DNA, the CDR3 is TGTGCCTGGATCCGGGACAACTCCTACGAGCAGTACTTC.

This clonotype was seen only once. This chain uses TRBV6-5 with TRBJ2-3; D is unresolved. The germline V gene has CDR1 MNHEY and CDR2 SVGAGI. The CDR3 runs 11 residues. The V and J ends lost 6 bases and 4 bases respectively, with 5 bases between them. CDR3 coding DNA: TGTGCCAGCAGGGAAGCAGATACGCAGTATTTT. Translating it yields CASREADTQYF.

This clonotype was counted once. This chain links TRBV20-1 with TRBJ2-7; 9 bases align to TRBD2. The CDR3 contains 15 residues. J lost 0 bases, V lost 1 base, and 4 bases had no gene match. In germline, CDR1 is DFQATT, CDR2 SNEGSKA (reference sequence). The CDR3 DNA reads as TGCAGTGCTAGAGCCTCTAGCGGGGCCTCCTACGAGCAGTACTTC. Its translation: CSARASSGASYEQYF.

The chain employs TRBV3-1 and TRBJ1-1, with D maybe TRBD1 (5 bases). The germline V gene has CDR1 LGHDT and CDR2 YNNKEL (reference sequence). Trimming stripped 1 base from V and 7 bases from J, with 10 bases between. The CDR3 is made up of 13 amino acids. Written as DNA, the CDR3 is TGTGCCAGCAGCCAAGCAGGGCTGGGTGAAGCTTTCTTT. Encoded protein: CASSQAGLGEAFF.

The chain employs TRBV20-1 and TRBJ2-7; D perhaps matches TRBD2 (6 bases). Germline assignment: CDR1 DFQATT and CDR2 SNEGSKA (reference sequence). The CDR3 covers 16 residues. Trimming stripped 0 bases from V and 0 bases from J, with 15 bases between. The CDR3 loop is CSARDPFSGTSYEQYF. In DNA, the CDR3 is TGCAGTGCTAGAGATCCCTTTAGCGGAACCTCCTACGAGCAGTACTTC.